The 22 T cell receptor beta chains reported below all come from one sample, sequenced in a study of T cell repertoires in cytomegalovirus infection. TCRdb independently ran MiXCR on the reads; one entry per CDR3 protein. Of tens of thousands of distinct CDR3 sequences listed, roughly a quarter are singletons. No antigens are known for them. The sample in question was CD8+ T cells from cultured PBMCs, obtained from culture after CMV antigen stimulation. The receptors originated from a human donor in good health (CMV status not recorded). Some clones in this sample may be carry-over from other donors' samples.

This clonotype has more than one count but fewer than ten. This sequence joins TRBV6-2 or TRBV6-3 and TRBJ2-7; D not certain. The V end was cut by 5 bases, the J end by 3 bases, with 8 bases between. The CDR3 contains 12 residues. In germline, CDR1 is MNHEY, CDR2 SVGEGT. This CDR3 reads CASSRTDYEQYF. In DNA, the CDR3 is TGTGCCAGCAGTAGGACCGACTACGAGCAGTACTTC.

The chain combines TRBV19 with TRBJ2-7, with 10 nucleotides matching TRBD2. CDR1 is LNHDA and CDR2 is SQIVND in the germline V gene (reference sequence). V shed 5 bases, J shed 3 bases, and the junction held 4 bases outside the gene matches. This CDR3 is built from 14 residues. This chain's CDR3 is CASSASGSFYEQYF. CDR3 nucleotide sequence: TGTGCCAGTAGTGCTAGCGGGAGTTTCTACGAGCAGTACTTC.

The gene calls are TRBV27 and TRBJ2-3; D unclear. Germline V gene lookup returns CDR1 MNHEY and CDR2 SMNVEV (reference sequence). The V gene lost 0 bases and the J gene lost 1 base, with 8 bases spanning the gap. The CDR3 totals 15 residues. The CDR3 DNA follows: TGTGCCAGCAGTTTATCGAGAAAGGGCACAGATACGCAGTATTTT. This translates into CASSLSRKGTDTQYF.

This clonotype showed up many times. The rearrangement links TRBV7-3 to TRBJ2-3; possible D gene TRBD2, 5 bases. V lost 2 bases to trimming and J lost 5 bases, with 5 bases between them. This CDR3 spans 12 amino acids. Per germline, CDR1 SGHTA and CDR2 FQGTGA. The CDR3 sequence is CASSLGRDTQYF. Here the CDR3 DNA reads TGTGCCAGCAGCTTAGGGAGAGATACGCAGTATTTT.

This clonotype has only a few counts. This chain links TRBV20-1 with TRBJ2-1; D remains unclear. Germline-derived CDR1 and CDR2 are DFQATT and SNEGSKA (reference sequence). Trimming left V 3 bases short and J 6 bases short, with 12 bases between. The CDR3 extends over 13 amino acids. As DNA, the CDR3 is TGCAGTGCTAGCGAAGGGTTCGGCAATGAGCAGTTCTTC. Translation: CSASEGFGNEQFF.

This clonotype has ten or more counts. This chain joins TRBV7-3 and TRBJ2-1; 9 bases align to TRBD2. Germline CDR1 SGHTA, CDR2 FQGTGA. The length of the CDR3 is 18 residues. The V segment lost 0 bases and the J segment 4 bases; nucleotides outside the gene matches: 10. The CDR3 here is CASSLTDRVAGEYNEQFF. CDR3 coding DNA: TGTGCCAGCAGCTTAACCGACCGGGTAGCGGGGGAGTACAATGAGCAGTTCTTC.

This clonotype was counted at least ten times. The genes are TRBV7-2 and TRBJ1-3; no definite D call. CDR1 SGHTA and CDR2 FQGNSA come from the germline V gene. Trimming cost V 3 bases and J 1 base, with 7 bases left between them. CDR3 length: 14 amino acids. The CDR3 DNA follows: TGTGCCAGCAGCTTTTGGGGATCTGGAAACACCATATATTTT. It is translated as CASSFWGSGNTIYF.

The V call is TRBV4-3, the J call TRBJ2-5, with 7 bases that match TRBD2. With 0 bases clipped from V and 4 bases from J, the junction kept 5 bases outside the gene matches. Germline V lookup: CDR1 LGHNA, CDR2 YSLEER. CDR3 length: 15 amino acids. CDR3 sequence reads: CASSQDAGEGETQYF. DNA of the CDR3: TGCGCCAGCAGCCAAGATGCGGGAGAGGGAGAGACCCAGTACTTC.

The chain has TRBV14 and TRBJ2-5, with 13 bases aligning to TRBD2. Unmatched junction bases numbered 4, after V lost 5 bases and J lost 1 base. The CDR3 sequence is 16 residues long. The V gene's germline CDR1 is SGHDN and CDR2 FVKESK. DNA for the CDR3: TGTGCCAGCAGCTTTTGGACTAGCGGGGGCCAAGAGACCCAGTACTTC. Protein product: CASSFWTSGGQETQYF.

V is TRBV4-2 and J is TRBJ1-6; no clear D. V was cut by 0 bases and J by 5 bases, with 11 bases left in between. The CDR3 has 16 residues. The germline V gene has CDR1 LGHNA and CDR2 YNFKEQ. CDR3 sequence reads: CASSQDMRSDNSPLHF. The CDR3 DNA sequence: TGTGCCAGCAGCCAAGACATGCGGAGTGATAATTCACCCCTCCACTTT.

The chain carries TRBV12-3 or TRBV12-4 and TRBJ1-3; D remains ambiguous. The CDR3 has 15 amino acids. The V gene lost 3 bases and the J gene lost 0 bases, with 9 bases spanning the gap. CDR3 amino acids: CASSFSLPSGNTIYF. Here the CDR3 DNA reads TGTGCCAGCAGTTTTAGCCTGCCCTCTGGAAACACCATATATTTT.

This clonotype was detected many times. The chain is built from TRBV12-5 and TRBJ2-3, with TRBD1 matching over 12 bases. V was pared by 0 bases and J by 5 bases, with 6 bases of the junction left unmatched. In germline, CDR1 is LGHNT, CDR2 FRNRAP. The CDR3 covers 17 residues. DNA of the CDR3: TGTGCTAGTGGTTTGGTACCGGGACAGGGGGCCAAAGATACGCAGTATTTT. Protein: CASGLVPGQGAKDTQYF.

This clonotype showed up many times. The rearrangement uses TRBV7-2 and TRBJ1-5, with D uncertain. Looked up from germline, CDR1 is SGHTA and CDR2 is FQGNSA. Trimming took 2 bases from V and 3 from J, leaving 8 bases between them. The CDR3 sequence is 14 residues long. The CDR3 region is CASSLKAANQPQHF. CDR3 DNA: TGTGCCAGCAGCTTAAAGGCAGCCAATCAGCCCCAGCATTTT.

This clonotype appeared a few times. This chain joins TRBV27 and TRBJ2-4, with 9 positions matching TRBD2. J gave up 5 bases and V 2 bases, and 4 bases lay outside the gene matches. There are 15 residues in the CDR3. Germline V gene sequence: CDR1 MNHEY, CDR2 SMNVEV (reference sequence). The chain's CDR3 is CASSLSGGLQNIQYF. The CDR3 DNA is TGTGCCAGCAGTTTAAGCGGGGGGCTTCAAAACATTCAGTACTTC.

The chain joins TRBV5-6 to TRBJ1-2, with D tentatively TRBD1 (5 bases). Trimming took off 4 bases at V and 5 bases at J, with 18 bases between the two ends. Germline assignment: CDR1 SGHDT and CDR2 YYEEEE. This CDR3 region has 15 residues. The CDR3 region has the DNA TGTGCCAGCAGCAATAGTGGGACGCTGGATTATGGCTACACCTTC. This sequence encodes CASSNSGTLDYGYTF. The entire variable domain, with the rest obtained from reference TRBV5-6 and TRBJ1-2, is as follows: DAGVTQSPTHLIKTRGQQVTLRCSPKSGHDTVSWYQQALGQGPQFIFQYYEEEERQRGNFPDRFSGHQFPNYSSELNVNALLLGDSALYLCASSNSGTLDYGYTFGSGTRLTVV.

The CDR3 loop is CASSGDRVPYEQYF. CDR3 sequence (DNA): TGCGCCAGCAGCGGCGACAGAGTTCCCTACGAGCAGTACTTC. The chain couples TRBV5-1 to TRBJ2-7, with D possibly TRBD1 on 5 matching bases. Germline V gene lookup returns CDR1 SGHRS and CDR2 YFSETQ. The V gene lost 4 bases and the J gene lost 2 bases, with 13 bases spanning the gap. The CDR3 length is 14 residues. Filled out from reference TRBV5-1 and TRBJ2-7, the complete variable domain reads KAGVTQTPRYLIKTRGQQVTLSCSPISGHRSVSWYQQTPGQGLQFLFEYFSETQRNKGNFPGRFSGRQFSNSRSEMNVSTLELGDSALYLCASSGDRVPYEQYFGPGTRLTVT.

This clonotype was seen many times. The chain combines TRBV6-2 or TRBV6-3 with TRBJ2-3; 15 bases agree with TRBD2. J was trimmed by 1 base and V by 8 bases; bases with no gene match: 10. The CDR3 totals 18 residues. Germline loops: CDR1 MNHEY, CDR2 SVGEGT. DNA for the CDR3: TGTGCCAGCTCCTGGACTAGCGGGGGGGACTACCGCACAGATACGCAGTATTTT. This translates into CASSWTSGGDYRTDTQYF.

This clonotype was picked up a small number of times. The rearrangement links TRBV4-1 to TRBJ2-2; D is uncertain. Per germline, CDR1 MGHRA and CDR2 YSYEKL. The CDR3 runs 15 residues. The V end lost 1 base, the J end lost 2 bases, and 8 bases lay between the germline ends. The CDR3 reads CASSQATSNTGELFF. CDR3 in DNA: TGCGCCAGCAGCCAAGCAACTTCTAACACCGGGGAGCTGTTTTTT.

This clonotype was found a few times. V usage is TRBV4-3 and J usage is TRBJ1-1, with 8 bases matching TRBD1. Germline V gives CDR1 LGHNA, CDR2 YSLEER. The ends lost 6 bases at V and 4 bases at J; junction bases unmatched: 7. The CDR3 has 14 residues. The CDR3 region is CASSHGQGVTEAFF. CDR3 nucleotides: TGCGCCAGCAGTCACGGACAGGGCGTCACTGAAGCTTTCTTT.

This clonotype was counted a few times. CDR3 bases: TGCGCCAGCAGCCAAGGACCGGACAGGGCGACCTACGAGCAGTACTTC. Translated: CASSQGPDRATYEQYF. The J gene is TRBJ2-7, the V gene TRBV4-1; 8 bases are shared with TRBD1. This CDR3 has 16 residues. The ends lost 1 base at V and 2 bases at J; junction bases unmatched: 7. CDR1 MGHRA and CDR2 YSYEKL come from the germline V gene.

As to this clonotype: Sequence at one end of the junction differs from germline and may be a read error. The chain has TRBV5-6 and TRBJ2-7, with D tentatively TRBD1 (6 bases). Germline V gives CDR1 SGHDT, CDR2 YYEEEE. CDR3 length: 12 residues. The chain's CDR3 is CASSPPQGHPIF. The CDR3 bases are TGTGCCAGCAGCCCACCTCAGGGACACCCGATTTTC.

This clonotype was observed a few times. CDR3 in DNA: TGTGCCAGCACCATTCGGACAGGGGGCAACTCACCCCTCCACTTT. The encoded protein is CASTIRTGGNSPLHF. The chain has TRBV6-1 and TRBJ1-6, with 11 bases that match TRBD1. The CDR3 length is 15 residues. CDR1 and CDR2 (germline): MNHNS, SASEGT. The ends lost 7 bases at V and 10 bases at J; junction bases unmatched: 9.